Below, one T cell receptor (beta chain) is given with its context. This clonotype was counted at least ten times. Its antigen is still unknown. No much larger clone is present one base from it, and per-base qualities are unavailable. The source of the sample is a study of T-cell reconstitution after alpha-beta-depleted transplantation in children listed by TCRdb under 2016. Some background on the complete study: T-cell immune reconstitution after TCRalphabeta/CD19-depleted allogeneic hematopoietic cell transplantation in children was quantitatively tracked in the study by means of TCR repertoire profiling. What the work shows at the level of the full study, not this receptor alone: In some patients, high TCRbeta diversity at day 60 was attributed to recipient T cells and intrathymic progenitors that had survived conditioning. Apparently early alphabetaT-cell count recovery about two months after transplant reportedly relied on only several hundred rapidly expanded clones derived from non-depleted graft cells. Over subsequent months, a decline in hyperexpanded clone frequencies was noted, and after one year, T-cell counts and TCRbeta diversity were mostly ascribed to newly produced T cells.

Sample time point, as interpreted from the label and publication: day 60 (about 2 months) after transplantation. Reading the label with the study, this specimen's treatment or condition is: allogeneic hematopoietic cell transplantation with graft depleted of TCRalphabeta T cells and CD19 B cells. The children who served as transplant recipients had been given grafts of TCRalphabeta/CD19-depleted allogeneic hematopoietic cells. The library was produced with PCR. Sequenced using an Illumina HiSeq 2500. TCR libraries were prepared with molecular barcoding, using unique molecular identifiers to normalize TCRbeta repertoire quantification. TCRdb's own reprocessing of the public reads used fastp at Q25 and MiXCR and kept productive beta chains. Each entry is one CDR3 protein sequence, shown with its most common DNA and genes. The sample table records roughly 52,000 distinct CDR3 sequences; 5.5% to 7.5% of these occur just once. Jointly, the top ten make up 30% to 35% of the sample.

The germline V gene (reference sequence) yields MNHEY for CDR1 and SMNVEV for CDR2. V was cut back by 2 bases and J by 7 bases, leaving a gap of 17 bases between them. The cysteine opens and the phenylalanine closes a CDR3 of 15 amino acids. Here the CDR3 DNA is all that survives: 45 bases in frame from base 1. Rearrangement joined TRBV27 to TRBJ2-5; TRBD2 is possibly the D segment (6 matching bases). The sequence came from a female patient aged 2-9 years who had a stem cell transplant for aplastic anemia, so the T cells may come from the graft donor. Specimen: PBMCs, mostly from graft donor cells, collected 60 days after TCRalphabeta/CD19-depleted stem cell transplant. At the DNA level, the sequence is TGTGCCAGCAGTTTAAGGTCTGGGGGGTCCGGGACCCAGTACTTC. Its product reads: CASSLRSGGSGTQYF.